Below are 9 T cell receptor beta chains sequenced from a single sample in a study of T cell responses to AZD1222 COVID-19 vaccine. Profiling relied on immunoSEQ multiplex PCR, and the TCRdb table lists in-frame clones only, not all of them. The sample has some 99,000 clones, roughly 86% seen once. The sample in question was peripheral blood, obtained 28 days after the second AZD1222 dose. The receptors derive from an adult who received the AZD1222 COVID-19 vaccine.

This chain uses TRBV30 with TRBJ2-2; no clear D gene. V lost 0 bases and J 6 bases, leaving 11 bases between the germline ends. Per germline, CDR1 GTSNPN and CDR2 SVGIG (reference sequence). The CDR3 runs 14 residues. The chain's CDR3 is CAWSVISEAGELFF. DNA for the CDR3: TGTGCCTGGAGTGTAATTTCGGAAGCCGGGGAGCTGTTTTTT. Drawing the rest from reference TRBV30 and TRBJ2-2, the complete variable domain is SQTIHQWPATLVQPVGSPLSLECTVEGTSNPNLYWYRQAAGRGLQLLFYSVGIGQISSEVPQNLSASRPQDRQFILSSKKLLLSDSGFYLCAWSVISEAGELFFGEGSRLTVL.

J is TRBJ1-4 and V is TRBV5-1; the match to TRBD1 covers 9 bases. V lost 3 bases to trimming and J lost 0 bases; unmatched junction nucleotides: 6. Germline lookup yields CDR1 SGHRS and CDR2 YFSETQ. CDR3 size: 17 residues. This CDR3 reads CASSSQGAATTNEKLFF. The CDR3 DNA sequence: TGCGCCAGCAGCTCACAGGGGGCCGCTACAACTAATGAAAAACTGTTTTTT.

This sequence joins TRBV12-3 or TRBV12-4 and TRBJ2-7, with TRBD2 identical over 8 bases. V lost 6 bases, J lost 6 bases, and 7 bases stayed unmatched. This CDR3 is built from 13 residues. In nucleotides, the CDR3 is TGTGCCAGCAGCATCCGGGAGGGGGGCGAGCAGTACTTC. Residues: CASSIREGGEQYF.

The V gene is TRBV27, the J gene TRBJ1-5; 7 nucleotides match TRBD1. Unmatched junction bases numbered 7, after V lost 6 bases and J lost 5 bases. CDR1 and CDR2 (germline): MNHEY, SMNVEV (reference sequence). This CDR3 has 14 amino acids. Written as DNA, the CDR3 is TGTGCCAGCAGATCAACAGGGGCTTATCAGCCCCAGCATTTT. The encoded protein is CASRSTGAYQPQHF.

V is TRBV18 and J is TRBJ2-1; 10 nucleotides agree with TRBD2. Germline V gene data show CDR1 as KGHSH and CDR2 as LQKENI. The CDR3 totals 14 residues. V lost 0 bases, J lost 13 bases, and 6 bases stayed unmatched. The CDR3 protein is CASSPPASGSFQFF. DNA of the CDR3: TGTGCCAGCTCACCACCGGCTAGCGGGAGTTTTCAGTTCTTC.

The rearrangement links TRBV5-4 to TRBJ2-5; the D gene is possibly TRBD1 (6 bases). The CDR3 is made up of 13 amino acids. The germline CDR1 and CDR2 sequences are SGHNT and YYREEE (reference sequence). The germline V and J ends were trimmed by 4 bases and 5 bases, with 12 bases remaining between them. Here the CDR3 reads CASSVQGVETQYF. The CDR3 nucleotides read TGTGCCAGCAGCGTACAGGGTGTGGAGACCCAGTACTTC.

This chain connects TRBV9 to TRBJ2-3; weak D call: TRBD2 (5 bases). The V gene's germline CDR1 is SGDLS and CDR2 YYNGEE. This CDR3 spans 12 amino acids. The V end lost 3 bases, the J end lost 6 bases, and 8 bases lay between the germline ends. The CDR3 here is CASSGRDDTQYF. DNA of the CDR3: TGTGCCAGCAGCGGACGGGATGATACGCAGTATTTT.

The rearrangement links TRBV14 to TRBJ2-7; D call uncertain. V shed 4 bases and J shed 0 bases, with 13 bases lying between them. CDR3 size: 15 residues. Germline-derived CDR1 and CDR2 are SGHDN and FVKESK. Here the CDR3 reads CASSRMLASSYEQYF. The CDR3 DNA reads TGTGCCAGCAGCCGAATGTTGGCTTCCTCCTACGAGCAGTACTTC.

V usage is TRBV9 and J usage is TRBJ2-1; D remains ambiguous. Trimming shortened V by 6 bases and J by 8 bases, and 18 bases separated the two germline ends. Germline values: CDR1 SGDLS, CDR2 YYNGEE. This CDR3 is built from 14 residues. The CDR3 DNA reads TGTGCCAGCACCCCCATTCTCTCTTGGGATGAGCAGTTCTTC. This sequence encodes CASTPILSWDEQFF.